This T cell receptor (beta chain) stems from a study of blood T cell repertoires in COVID-19. Turning to the study itself: The study drew acute and convalescent COVID-19 samples from the United States, Italy and Spain. PBMCs, B-cell-depleted T cells, or T cells provided the cDNA or gDNA that made up the material.

Germline CDR1 MDHEN, CDR2 SYDVKM. J lost 4 bases, V lost 5 bases, and 12 bases had no gene match. This CDR3 is built from 17 residues. In the original processing: Estimation of nucleated cell counts relied on the amplification of reference gene primers. Clones were read by immunoSEQ multiplex PCR, and TCRdb kept only the in-frame ones, dropping some. The V and J calls and clone size come from that table; D and trimming were worked out from the DNA. The table records 200,000 to 250,000 clones, roughly 86% of them present only once. The TCR was taken from a woman aged 55 to 70 who had recovered from COVID-19. The chain combines TRBV28 with TRBJ1-3, with 9 bases identical to TRBD1. Sequencing was carried out using peripheral blood. CDR3 protein: CASSTGTGPRRGNTIYF. As DNA, the CDR3 is TGTGCCAGCAGTACCGGGACAGGGCCAAGGAGGGGAAACACCATATATTTT.